This T cell receptor beta chain was profiled in a study of blood T cell repertoires in COVID-19. Study context: Acute and convalescent COVID-19 specimens originated in the United States, Italy and Spain. From T cells, B-cell-depleted T cells, or PBMCs came the material, which was cDNA or gDNA.

Original handling: How many nucleated cells were present was estimated from reference gene primer amplification. Using immunoSEQ multiplex PCR, the repertoire was profiled, and TCRdb retains in-frame clones only, with some absent. From that table come the V and J calls and clone size; the DNA was used to work out D and trimming. In the table there are some 56,000 clones, less than 75% of which are singletons. The V gene lost 5 bases and the J gene lost 5 bases, with 9 bases spanning the gap. The CDR3 totals 13 residues. CDR1 is SGHNT, CDR2 YENEEA, per germline. The V gene is TRBV11-3, the J gene TRBJ2-2; D perhaps matches TRBD1 (6 bases). The sequence derives from a woman between 45 and 65 years old with active or convalescent COVID-19. Sequencing was done on a sample of peripheral blood. In DNA form, the CDR3 reads TGTGCCAGCAGCCCAGACAGGACCGGGGAGCTGTTTTTT. Encoded protein: CASSPDRTGELFF.